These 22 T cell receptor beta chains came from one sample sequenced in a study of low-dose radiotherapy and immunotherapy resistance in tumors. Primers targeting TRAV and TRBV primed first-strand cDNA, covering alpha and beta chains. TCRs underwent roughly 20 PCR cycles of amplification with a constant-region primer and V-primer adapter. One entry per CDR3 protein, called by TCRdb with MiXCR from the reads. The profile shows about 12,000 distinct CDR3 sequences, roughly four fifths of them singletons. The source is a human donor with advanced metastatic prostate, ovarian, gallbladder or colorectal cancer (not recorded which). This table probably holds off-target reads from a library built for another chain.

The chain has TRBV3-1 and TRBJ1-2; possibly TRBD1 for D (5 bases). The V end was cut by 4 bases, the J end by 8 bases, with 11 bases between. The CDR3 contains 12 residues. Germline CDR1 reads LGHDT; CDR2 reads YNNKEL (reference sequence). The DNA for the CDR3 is TGTGCCAGCAGCCGGCAGGGCGGCGGCTACACCTTC. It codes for CASSRQGGGYTF. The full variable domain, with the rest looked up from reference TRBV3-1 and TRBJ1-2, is DTAVSQTPKYLVTQMGNDKSIKCEQNLGHDTMYWYKQDSKKFLKIMFSYNNKELIINETVPNRFSPKSPDKAHLNLHINSLELGDSAVYFCASSRQGGGYTFGSGTRLTVV.

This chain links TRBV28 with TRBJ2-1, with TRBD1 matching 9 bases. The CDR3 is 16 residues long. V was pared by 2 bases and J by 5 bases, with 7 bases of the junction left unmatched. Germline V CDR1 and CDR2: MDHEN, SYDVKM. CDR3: CASSLAPGTGNNEQFF. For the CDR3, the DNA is TGTGCCAGCAGTTTAGCTCCCGGGACAGGGAACAATGAGCAGTTCTTC.

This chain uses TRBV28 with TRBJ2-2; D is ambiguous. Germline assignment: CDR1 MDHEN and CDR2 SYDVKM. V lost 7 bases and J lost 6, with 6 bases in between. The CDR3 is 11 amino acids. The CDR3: CASTGAGELFF. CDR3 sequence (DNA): TGTGCCAGCACTGGGGCCGGGGAGCTGTTTTTT.

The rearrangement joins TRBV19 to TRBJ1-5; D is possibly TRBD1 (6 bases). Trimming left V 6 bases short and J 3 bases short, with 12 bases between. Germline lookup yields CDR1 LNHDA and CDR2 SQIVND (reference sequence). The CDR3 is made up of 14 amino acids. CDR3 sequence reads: CASSRTADNQPQHF. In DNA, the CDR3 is TGTGCCAGTAGCCGGACAGCCGACAATCAGCCCCAGCATTTT. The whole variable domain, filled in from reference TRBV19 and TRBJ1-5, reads DGGITQSPKYLFRKEGQNVTLSCEQNLNHDAMYWYRQDPGQGLRLIYYSQIVNDFQKGDIAEGYSVSREKKESFPLTVTSAQKNPTAFYLCASSRTADNQPQHFGDGTRLSIL.

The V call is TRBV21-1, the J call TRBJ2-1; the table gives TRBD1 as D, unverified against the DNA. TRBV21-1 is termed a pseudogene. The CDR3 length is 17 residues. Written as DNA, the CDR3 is TGTGCCAGCAGCAAAGGTGCCAGGAGGGGGACCTACAATGAGCAGTTCTTC. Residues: CASSKGARRGTYNEQFF.

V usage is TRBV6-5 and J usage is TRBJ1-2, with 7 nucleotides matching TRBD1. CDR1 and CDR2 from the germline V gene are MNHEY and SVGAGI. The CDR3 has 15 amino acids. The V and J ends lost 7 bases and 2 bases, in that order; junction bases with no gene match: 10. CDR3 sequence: CASTLSLGQNYGYTF. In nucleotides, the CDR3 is TGTGCCAGCACCCTATCCCTGGGACAGAACTATGGCTACACCTTC.

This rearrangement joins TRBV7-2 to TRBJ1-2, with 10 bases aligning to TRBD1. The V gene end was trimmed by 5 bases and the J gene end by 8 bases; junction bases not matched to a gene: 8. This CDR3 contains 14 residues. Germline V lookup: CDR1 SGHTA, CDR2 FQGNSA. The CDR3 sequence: CASSLTGGVEGYTF. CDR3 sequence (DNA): TGTGCCAGCAGCCTGACAGGGGGCGTGGAAGGCTACACCTTC.

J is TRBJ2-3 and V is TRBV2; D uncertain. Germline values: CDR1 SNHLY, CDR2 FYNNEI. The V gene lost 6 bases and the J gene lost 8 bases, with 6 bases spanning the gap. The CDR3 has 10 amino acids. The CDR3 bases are TGTGCCAGCAGCGAGAGTACGCAGTATTTT. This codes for CASSESTQYF. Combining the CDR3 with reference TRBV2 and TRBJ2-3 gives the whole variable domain EPEVTQTPSHQVTQMGQEVILRCVPISNHLYFYWYRQILGQKVEFLVSFYNNEISEKSEIFDDQFSVERPDGSNFTLKIRSTKLEDSAMYFCASSESTQYFGPGTRLTVL.

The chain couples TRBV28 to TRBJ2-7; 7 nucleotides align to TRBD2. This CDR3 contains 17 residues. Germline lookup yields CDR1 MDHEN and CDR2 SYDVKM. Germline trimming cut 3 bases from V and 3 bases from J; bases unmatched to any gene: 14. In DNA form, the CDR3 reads TGTGCCAGCAGTTTCCCTCCGGGGGAGGGCGCCTACTACGAGCAGTACTTC. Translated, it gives CASSFPPGEGAYYEQYF.

CDR3 in DNA: TGCGCCAGCAGCCAAGTCTCGAGCGGGAGCCACAATGAGCAGTTCTTC. The encoded protein is CASSQVSSGSHNEQFF. The chain is built from TRBV4-1 and TRBJ2-1; 8 bases align to TRBD2. V trimming: 1 base; J trimming: 5 bases; junction bases outside the gene matches: 7. This CDR3 is built from 16 residues. The V gene's germline CDR1 is MGHRA and CDR2 YSYEKL.

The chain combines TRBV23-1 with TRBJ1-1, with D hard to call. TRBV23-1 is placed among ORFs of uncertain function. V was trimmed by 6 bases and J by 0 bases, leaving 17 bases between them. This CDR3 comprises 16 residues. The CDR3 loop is CASRNFGPAMNTEAFF. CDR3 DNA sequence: TGCGCCAGCAGAAATTTTGGGCCAGCCATGAACACTGAAGCTTTCTTT.

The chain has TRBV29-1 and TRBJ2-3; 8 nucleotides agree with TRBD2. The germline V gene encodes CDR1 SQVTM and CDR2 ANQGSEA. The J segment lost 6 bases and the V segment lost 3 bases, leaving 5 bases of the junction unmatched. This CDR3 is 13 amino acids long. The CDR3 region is CSVDQRGRDTQYF. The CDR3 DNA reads TGCAGCGTTGACCAGCGGGGGAGGGATACGCAGTATTTT.

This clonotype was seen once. CDR3: CASSQGILSVTF. DNA for the CDR3: TGTGCCAGCAGCCAAGGGATACTGTCCGTCACCTTC. This chain joins TRBV3-1 and TRBJ1-2; D call uncertain. Per germline, CDR1 LGHDT and CDR2 YNNKEL (reference sequence). V lost 1 base and J 13 bases, leaving 13 bases between the germline ends. The CDR3 covers 12 residues.

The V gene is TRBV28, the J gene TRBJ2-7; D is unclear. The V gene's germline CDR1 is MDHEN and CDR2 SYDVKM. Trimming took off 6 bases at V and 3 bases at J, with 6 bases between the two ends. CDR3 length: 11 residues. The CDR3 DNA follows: TGTGCCAGCAGCCGAAACTACGAGCAGTACTTC. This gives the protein CASSRNYEQYF.

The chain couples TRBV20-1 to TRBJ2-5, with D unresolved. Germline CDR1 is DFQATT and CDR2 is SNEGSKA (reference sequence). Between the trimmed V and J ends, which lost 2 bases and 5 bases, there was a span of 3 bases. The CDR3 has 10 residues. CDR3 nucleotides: TGCAGTGCTAGAAGGGAGACCCAGTACTTC. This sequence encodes CSARRETQYF.

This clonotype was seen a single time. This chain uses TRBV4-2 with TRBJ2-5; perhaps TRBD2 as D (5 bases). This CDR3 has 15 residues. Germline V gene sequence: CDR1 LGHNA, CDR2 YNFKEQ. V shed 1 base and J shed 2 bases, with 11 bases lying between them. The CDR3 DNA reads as TGTGCCAGCAGCCAAGGGCTAGCCTTACAAGAGACCCAGTACTTC. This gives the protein CASSQGLALQETQYF.

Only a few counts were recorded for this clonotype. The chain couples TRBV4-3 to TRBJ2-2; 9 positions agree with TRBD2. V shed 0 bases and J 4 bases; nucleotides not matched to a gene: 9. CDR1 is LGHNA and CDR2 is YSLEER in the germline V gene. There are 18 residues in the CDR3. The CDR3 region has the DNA TGCGCCAGCAGCCAAGATCTGGTAGCGGGAGTATCCACCGGGGAGCTGTTTTTT. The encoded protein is CASSQDLVAGVSTGELFF.

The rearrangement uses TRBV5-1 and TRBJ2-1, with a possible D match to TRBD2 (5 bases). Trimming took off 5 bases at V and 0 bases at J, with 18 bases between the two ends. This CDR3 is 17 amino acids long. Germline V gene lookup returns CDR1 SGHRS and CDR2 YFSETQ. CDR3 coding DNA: TGCGCCAGCAGAATGGACCGCGCGAGGGCCTCCTACAATGAGCAGTTCTTC. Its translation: CASRMDRARASYNEQFF.

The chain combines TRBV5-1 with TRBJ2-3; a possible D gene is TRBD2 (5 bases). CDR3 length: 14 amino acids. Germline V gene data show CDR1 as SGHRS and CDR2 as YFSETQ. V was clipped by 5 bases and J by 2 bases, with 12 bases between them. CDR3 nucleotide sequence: TGCGCCAGCAGTGGCGGGCGAGACACAGATACGCAGTATTTT. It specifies CASSGGRDTDTQYF. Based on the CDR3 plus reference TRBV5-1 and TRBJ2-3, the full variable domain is KAGVTQTPRYLIKTRGQQVTLSCSPISGHRSVSWYQQTPGQGLQFLFEYFSETQRNKGNFPGRFSGRQFSNSRSEMNVSTLELGDSALYLCASSGGRDTDTQYFGPGTRLTVL.

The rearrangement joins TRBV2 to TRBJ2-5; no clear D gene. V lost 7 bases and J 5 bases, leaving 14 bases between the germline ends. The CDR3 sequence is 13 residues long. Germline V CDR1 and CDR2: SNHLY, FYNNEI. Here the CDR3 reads CASKDSGVETQYF. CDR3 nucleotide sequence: TGTGCCAGCAAGGATAGTGGGGTGGAGACCCAGTACTTC.

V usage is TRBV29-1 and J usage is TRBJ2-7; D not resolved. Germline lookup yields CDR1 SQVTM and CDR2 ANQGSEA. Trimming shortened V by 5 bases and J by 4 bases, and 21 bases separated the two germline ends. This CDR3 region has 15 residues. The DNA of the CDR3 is TGCAGCGTTTACAAGTTAAAACGTCAATCTTACGAGCAGTACTTC. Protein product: CSVYKLKRQSYEQYF.

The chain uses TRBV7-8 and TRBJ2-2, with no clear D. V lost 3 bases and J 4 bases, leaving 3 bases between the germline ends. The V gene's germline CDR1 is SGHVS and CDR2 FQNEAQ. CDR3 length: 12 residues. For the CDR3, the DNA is TGTGCCAGCAGCTTTGTCACCGGGGAGCTGTTTTTT. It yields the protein CASSFVTGELFF.